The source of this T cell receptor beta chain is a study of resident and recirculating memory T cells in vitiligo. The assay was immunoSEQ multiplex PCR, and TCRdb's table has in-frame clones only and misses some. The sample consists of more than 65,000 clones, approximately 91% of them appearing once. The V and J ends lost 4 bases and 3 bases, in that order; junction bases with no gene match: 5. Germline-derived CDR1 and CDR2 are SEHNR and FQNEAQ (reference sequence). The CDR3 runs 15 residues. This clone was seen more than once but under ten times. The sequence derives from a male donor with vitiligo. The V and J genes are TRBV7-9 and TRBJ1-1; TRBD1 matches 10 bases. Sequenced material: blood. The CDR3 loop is CASSSPGTGDTEAFF. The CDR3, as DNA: TGTGCCAGCAGCTCCCCCGGGACAGGGGACACTGAAGCTTTCTTT.